These T cell receptor beta chains were read from a single sample in a study of T cell responses to AZD1222 COVID-19 vaccine. Only in-frame clones appear in the TCRdb table, and some are missing; sequencing was by immunoSEQ multiplex PCR. The sample records 100,000 to 150,000 clones, 85% to 90% being singletons. This material consisted of peripheral blood, taken on day 0 of AZD1222 vaccination. Receptors originate from an adult in good health. Each CDR3 is given with its conserved first and last residue. Fields, in order: V gene, CDR3 length, D gene, J gene, CDR3 protein. D genes are given only for firm matches.

TRBV19	15	NA	TRBJ1-5	CASSRKAPGNQPQHF
TRBV7-3	14	TRBD1	TRBJ2-7	CASSPTGVPYEQYF
TRBV11-3	15	TRBD2	TRBJ2-1	CASSPSGIGYNEQFF
TRBV7-2	16	NA	TRBJ1-6	CASSPRDGGGNSPLHF
TRBV3-1/TRBV3-2	16	NA	TRBJ1-4	CASSLRWTGANEKLFF
TRBV6-4	15	NA	TRBJ2-7	CASSDESPKGDEQYF
TRBV19	15	TRBD1	TRBJ1-5	CASSFRTGSNQPQHF
TRBV9	16	NA	TRBJ2-5	CASSVSRGGFQETQYF
TRBV2	15	NA	TRBJ1-5	CASSEAGNGNQPQHF
TRBV6-1	14	NA	TRBJ1-2	CASSEAGSSGGYTF
TRBV4-2	17	TRBD1	TRBJ2-7	CASSQAEPGTGPYEQYF
TRBV28	16	NA	TRBJ1-6	CASGLQYRGRNSPLHF
TRBV18	14	NA	TRBJ2-2	CASSPAENTGELFF
TRBV3-1/TRBV3-2	16	NA	TRBJ2-5	CASSQGGFSPQETQYF
TRBV18	14	TRBD1	TRBJ1-1	CASSSEQGGTEAFF
TRBV9	13	NA	TRBJ2-5	CASSGGPPETQYF
TRBV5-8	17	TRBD1	TRBJ1-5	CASSLVWGGTGDQPQHF
TRBV2	12	NA	TRBJ2-7	CASTGESYEQYF
TRBV27	16	TRBD2	TRBJ2-1	CASREGLARSRGEQFF
TRBV7-7	14	NA	TRBJ1-5	CASSPWGPNQPQHF
TRBV6-5	15	TRBD2	TRBJ2-1	CASTWTSGGPREQFF
TRBV10-3	15	TRBD2	TRBJ2-1	CAISEGTSEYNEQFF
TRBV11-2	14	NA	TRBJ1-2	CASSLLDKFYGYTF
TRBV7-9	14	NA	TRBJ1-1	CASSPRQQNTEAFF
TRBV9	14	NA	TRBJ2-1	CASSVDGVNNEQFF
TRBV5-1	15	TRBD2	TRBJ2-1	CASSGSTSGGVEQFF
TRBV9	16	NA	TRBJ1-6	CASSEDPGLNNSPLHF
TRBV3-1/TRBV3-2	14	TRBD2	TRBJ2-3	CASSGLAGGDTQYF
TRBV11-1	15	TRBD2	TRBJ2-1	CASSVGLAAYNEQFF
TRBV3-1/TRBV3-2	13	NA	TRBJ1-2	CASSQNGNYGYTF
TRBV19	14	NA	TRBJ1-3	CASSITGIGNTIYF
TRBV6-2/TRBV6-3	14	NA	TRBJ2-7	CASSYSLGAVEQYF
TRBV5-6	17	NA	TRBJ1-1	CASSSQVTGLMNTEAFF
TRBV15	16	TRBD2	TRBJ2-5	CATSRAGAGGLETQYF
TRBV5-1	15	NA	TRBJ2-2	CASSLLQHNTGELFF
TRBV7-2	11	NA	TRBJ1-2	CASSLNYGYTF
TRBV7-8	12	NA	TRBJ1-3	CASSPGRETIYF
TRBV10-3	12	NA	TRBJ1-2	CAITSNREPYTF
TRBV12-5	15	TRBD1	TRBJ1-3	CASATGDHSGNTIYF
TRBV5-1	14	TRBD2	TRBJ2-1	CASSQMTSTPEQFF
TRBV5-4	16	NA	TRBJ1-3	CASSLVSDTRGNTIYF
TRBV27	15	TRBD2	TRBJ2-7	CASSPRTSGPYEQYF
TRBV14	13	NA	TRBJ1-2	CASSQGVFYGYTF
TRBV11-2	14	NA	TRBJ2-1	CASNGHSSYNEQFF
TRBV7-9	14	TRBD1	TRBJ1-2	CASSQDRHRHGYTF
TRBV27	15	NA	TRBJ2-3	CASRGGSASTDTQYF
TRBV6-2/TRBV6-3	13	NA	TRBJ2-4	CASSYSGGNIQYF
TRBV24-1	16	NA	TRBJ2-3	CATSDSSGVSTDTQYF
TRBV5-1	11	NA	TRBJ2-7	CASRAGNEQYF
TRBV5-1	13	NA	TRBJ2-1	CASSLPQGDEQFF
TRBV7-9	15	NA	TRBJ2-1	CASSLLSGGGDEQFF
TRBV5-6	15	TRBD2	TRBJ2-5	CASGRLAGDGETQYF
TRBV9	15	NA	TRBJ2-6	CASSVDSSGANVLTF
TRBV30	15	TRBD1	TRBJ1-2	CAWSNPGGMSYGYTF
TRBV3-1/TRBV3-2	15	TRBD2	TRBJ2-5	CASSQHLAGAETQYF
TRBV20-1	11	NA	TRBJ1-1	CSAHRNTEAFF
TRBV7-6	15	TRBD1	TRBJ2-1	CASSPGQGQYNEQFF
TRBV7-9	15	NA	TRBJ2-5	CASSLALGGQETQYF
TRBV11-1	18	TRBD2	TRBJ2-5	CASSLALGTSGRRETQYF